The 2 T cell receptor beta chains below come from one sample, sequenced in a study of blood T cell repertoires in COVID-19 (dated by TCRdb to about 2020). Libraries came from the immunoSEQ multiplex PCR assay. Sourced from immuneACCESS, this table was stored by TCRdb with only in-frame sequences that have V and J called. A share of the clones is absent; for the studies checked, an unresolved V gene accounts for under half, and the remainder has no known explanation. Within this sample are about 150,000 clones, with 70% to 85% of them counted one time only. The ten largest clones add up to 6.9% of the sample. The sample consisted of peripheral blood. These TCRs come from an elderly man with COVID-19, enrolled during active disease.

The chain has TRBV6-5 and TRBJ1-1; tentatively, D is TRBD1 (5 bases). Deletions cut 7 bases from V and 7 bases from J, with 16 bases between. Germline assignment: CDR1 MNHEY and CDR2 SVGAGI. The CDR3 runs 13 residues. The CDR3 sequence is CASTSSSRGEAFF. The CDR3 nucleotides are TGTGCCAGCACTTCAAGTTCAAGGGGTGAAGCTTTCTTT.

The genes are TRBV5-6 and TRBJ1-2, with TRBD1 matching over 11 bases. The trim removed 4 bases at V and 4 bases at J, leaving 9 bases unmatched. This CDR3 is built from 16 residues. Germline CDR1 and CDR2: SGHDT and YYEEEE. DNA of the CDR3: TGTGCCAGCAGCCCCCGGACAGGGGGCAACCTCTATGGCTACACCTTC. This translates into CASSPRTGGNLYGYTF.